This T cell receptor (beta chain) stems from a study of PD-1 blockade in classical Hodgkin lymphoma (dated by TCRdb to about 2020). Concerning the study at large: Nivolumab dosing was 3 mg/kg intravenously every 2 weeks, continuing until either disease progression or unacceptable toxicity. A peripheral blood immune signature of response to PD-1 blockade in classical Hodgkin lymphoma was defined using TCR beta sequencing and CyTOF.

This clone has a single count. The antigen it binds to is not known. Base qualities are not recorded, but no much larger clone differs from it by a single base. Results and caveats for the whole study, not just this receptor: Among trial patients, those achieving complete response had baseline diversity similar to that of newly diagnosed patients, while diversity was significantly lower in partial responders and progressors. CD4+ but not CD8+ TCR diversity rose significantly by C4D1 (p=0.0027 vs p=0.16), most apparent in complete responders (p=0.02). Only a single clinical trial cohort was studied, and what caused the repertoire differences, possibly disease activity or prior therapy, remained undefined. Baseline TCR diversity was reported to be lower in newly diagnosed patients than in healthy donors and to be lower still in relapsed/refractory patients. Diversity was lower in patients who began nivolumab less than 1 year after ASCT, so these patients were left out of later analyses to avoid confounding by immune reconstitution.

Genomic DNA was extracted with the Qiagen DNeasy kit from unsorted PBMCs and from negatively selected CD4+ and CD8+ fractions. TCR beta CDR3 regions were subjected to amplification by immunoSEQ multiplex PCR with primers that anneal to V and J segments. A synthetic immune receptor repertoire was used to minimize amplification bias, and any residual bias was removed computationally once sequencing was done. As for the authors' bioinformatics: Repertoire diversity was quantified as the Shannon entropy index using custom Python scripts. Unsorted, CD4+ and CD8+ repertoires were examined separately, except in combined analyses, for which CD4+ and CD8+ sequences were merged in silico. A clone counted as expanded when the clone's frequency after treatment rose at least 2-fold relative to C1D1, and clones undetected at baseline were given a pseudocount of 0.5. Singleton clones were defined as clones with 0 or 1 copy at C1D1, and non-singleton clones were defined as clones with 2 or more copies. Clones expanded in unsorted samples were labelled as CD4+, CD8+ or unknown by matching protein sequences in sorted samples from the same patient. Wilcoxon tests on paired samples were used to test diversity changes from C1D1 to C4D1. Held by TCRdb, this immuneACCESS table contains in-frame sequences only and omits some clones. Under half of the omission traces to an unresolved V gene where checked; the cause of the rest is unknown. The D gene and trimming were derived from the DNA, and the V and J assignments and clone size from that table. The sample profile shows 9,000 to 13,000 clones; 82% of them were found once. Nearly 5.5% of the sample rests with the top ten.

According to the study, the label for this sample's time point signals: cycle 2 day 1 (C2D1) of nivolumab. Every trial patient had relapsed following autologous stem cell transplantation, and prior brentuximab vedotin exposure was what differed among cohorts A, B and C. A total of 56 patients with relapsed/refractory classical Hodgkin lymphoma made up the trial cohort, and each patient's best overall response was complete response, partial response or progressive disease. In the multi-cohort phase II CheckMate 205 trial, trial patients received single-agent nivolumab. Best overall response was determined by an independent review committee according to the 2007 International Working Group response criteria. PBMCs from the trial were collected at three points: immediately before nivolumab initiation (C1D1), and during therapy at cycle 2 day 1 and cycle 4 day 1. Peripheral blood was collected in 8 mL Vacutainer Cell Preparation Tubes, from which PBMCs were isolated by centrifugation and then cryopreserved.

Between the V and J ends, shortened by 4 bases and 4 bases respectively, the junction contains 17 bases. The CDR3 measures 15 amino acids from cysteine to phenylalanine. The only DNA kept is the CDR3, 45 bases in frame from the first base. Per the germline V gene, SGDLS is the CDR1 and YYNGEE is the CDR2. This specimen was peripheral blood mononuclear cells (PBMCs), taken before the second cycle of nivolumab. The receptor was isolated from a human donor with classical Hodgkin lymphoma. The chain was built from TRBV9 and TRBJ1-2, with the D gene too uncertain to name. At the DNA level, the sequence is TGTGCCAGCAGCTCCCAGACATCGGCGGTCTATGGCTACACCTTC. This is translated as CASSSQTSAVYGYTF.